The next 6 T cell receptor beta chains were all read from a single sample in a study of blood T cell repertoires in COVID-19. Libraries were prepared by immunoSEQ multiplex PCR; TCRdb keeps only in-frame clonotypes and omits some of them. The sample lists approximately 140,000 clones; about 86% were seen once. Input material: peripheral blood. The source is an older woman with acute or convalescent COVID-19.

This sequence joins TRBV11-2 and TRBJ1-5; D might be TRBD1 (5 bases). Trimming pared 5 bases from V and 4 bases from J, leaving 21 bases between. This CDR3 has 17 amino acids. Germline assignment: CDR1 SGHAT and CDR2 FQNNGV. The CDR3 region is CASSPDSYKGPNQPQHF. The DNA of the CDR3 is TGTGCCAGCAGCCCCGACAGTTATAAGGGTCCTAATCAGCCCCAGCATTTT. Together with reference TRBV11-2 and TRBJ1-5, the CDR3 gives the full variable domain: EAGVAQSPRYKIIEKRQSVAFWCNPISGHATLYWYQQILGQGPKLLIQFQNNGVVDDSQLPKDRFSAERLKGVDSTLKIQPAKLEDSAVYLCASSPDSYKGPNQPQHFGDGTRLSIL.

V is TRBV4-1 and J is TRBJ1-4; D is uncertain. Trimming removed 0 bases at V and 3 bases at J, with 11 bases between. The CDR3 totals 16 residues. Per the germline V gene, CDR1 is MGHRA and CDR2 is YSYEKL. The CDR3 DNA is TGCGCCAGCAGCCAAGAACCGGGGAGAGCTAATGAAAAACTGTTTTTT. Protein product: CASSQEPGRANEKLFF.

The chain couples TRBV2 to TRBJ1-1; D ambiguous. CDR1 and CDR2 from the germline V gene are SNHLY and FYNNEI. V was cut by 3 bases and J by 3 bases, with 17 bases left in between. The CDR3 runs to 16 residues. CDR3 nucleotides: TGTGCCAGCAGTGATTCGCGGGCATTCACCGACACTGAAGCTTTCTTT. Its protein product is CASSDSRAFTDTEAFF.

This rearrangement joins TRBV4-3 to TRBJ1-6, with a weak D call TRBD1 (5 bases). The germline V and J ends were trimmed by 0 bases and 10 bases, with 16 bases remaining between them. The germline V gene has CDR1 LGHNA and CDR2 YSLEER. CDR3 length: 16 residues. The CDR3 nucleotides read TGCGCCAGCAGCCAAGACAATCGGCCAGGGAGGTCACCCCTCCACTTT. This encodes CASSQDNRPGRSPLHF.

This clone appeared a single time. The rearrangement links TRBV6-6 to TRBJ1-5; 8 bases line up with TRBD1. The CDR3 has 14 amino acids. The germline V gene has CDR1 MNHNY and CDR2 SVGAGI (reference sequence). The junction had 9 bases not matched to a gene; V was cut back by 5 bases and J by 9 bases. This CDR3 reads CASSQGQGPAPQHF. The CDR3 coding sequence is TGTGCCAGCAGTCAAGGACAGGGCCCAGCGCCCCAGCATTTT.

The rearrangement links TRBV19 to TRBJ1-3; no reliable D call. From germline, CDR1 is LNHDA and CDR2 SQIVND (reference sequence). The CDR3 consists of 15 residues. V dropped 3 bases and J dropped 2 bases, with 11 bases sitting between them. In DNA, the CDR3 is TGTGCCAGTAGTATCCCAGGAAAGGCTGGAAACACCATATATTTT. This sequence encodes CASSIPGKAGNTIYF.